The T cell receptor (beta chain) described here comes from a study of T cell changes during pregnancy in multiple sclerosis. The V and J ends lost 1 base and 3 bases, in that order; junction bases with no gene match: 5. Germline loops: CDR1 MNHEY, CDR2 SMNVEV (reference sequence). The CDR3 length is 15 residues. The repertoire was sequenced with immunoSEQ multiplex PCR; TCRdb's copy has only in-frame clones and lacks some. Here the sample spans roughly 30,000 clones, over 75% being singletons. The chain couples TRBV27 to TRBJ2-7; 8 bases are a match to TRBD2. The sequenced sample was CD8+ T cells from peripheral blood mononuclear cells, obtained in the second trimester of pregnancy. This clonotype was sampled from a female donor with multiple sclerosis, enrolled in a pregnancy study. CDR3 DNA sequence: TGTGCCAGCAGTTTATATAGCGGGAATCTCTACGAGCAGTACTTC. Its protein product is CASSLYSGNLYEQYF.